What follows are 8 T cell receptor beta chains derived from one specimen sequenced in a study of T cell responses to AZD1222 COVID-19 vaccine. The method was immunoSEQ multiplex PCR; TCRdb's version includes in-frame clones alone and lacks a portion of them. Of 150,000 to 200,000 clones in the sample, roughly 94% are singletons; the top ten hold about 4.6%. The specimen was peripheral blood, collected 28 days after the second AZD1222 dose. The origin of the receptors is an adult who received the AZD1222 COVID-19 vaccine.

This rearrangement joins TRBV28 to TRBJ2-1, with a weak D call TRBD2 (5 bases). Trimming stripped 2 bases from V and 3 bases from J, with 17 bases between. Germline CDR1 reads MDHEN; CDR2 reads SYDVKM. The CDR3 is 17 residues long. CDR3: CASSLIGVGKSYNEQFF. The CDR3 DNA is TGTGCCAGCAGTTTAATTGGGGTCGGGAAAAGCTACAATGAGCAGTTCTTC. The whole variable domain, filled in from reference TRBV28 and TRBJ2-1, reads DVKVTQSSRYLVKRTGEKVFLECVQDMDHENMFWYRQDPGLGLRLIYFSYDVKMKEKGDIPEGYSVSREKKERFSLILESASTNQTSMYLCASSLIGVGKSYNEQFFGPGTRLTVL.

The genes are TRBV7-2 and TRBJ1-1, with D tentatively TRBD1 (5 bases). V was clipped by 2 bases and J by 10 bases, with 20 bases between them. This CDR3 comprises 15 residues. The V gene's germline CDR1 is SGHTA and CDR2 FQGNSA. CDR3 amino acids: CASSLTVGSGDGAFF. The CDR3 coding sequence is TGTGCCAGCAGCTTAACTGTAGGGAGTGGGGACGGAGCTTTCTTT.

The chain joins TRBV30 to TRBJ2-3, with no clear D. Germline CDR1 is GTSNPN and CDR2 is SVGIG (reference sequence). The CDR3 covers 12 residues. Trimming cost V 3 bases and J 5 bases, with 9 bases left between them. The DNA of the CDR3 is TGTGCCTGGAGCGAGGTCCGAGATACGCAGTATTTT. It specifies CAWSEVRDTQYF.

V gene TRBV4-1 combines with J gene TRBJ2-7; 12 bases line up with TRBD2. The CDR3 is 15 residues long. V dropped 1 base and J dropped 7; count of bases not matched to a gene: 5. Germline loops: CDR1 MGHRA, CDR2 YSYEKL. CDR3: CASSQGLAGVGEQYF. CDR3 sequence (DNA): TGCGCCAGCAGCCAAGGACTAGCGGGAGTGGGTGAGCAGTACTTC.

J is TRBJ1-1 and V is TRBV11-1, with a tentative D call TRBD1 (6 bases). The CDR3 is made up of 15 amino acids. Trimming pared 2 bases from V and 5 bases from J, leaving 15 bases between. Germline assignment: CDR1 SGHAT and CDR2 FQDESV (reference sequence). This CDR3 reads CASSLLSGARTEAFF. The DNA of the CDR3 is TGTGCCAGCAGCTTATTATCAGGGGCGCGGACTGAAGCTTTCTTT.

This clone came up a few times. The chain couples TRBV15 to TRBJ2-1; the D gene is possibly TRBD2 (6 bases). Trimming took off 3 bases at V and 12 bases at J, with 15 bases between the two ends. This CDR3 is 13 amino acids long. Germline-derived CDR1 and CDR2 are LNHNV and YYDKDF (reference sequence). The CDR3 DNA reads as TGTGCCACCAGCAGCAGGGCGTGGGACTCGCAGTTCTTC. Protein: CATSSRAWDSQFF.

As regards this clone: This specimen includes other DNA sequences encoding the same CDR3. This chain uses TRBV5-4 with TRBJ2-5; D gene ambiguous. Trimming removed 4 bases at V and 2 bases at J, with 3 bases between. This CDR3 comprises 11 residues. Germline values: CDR1 SGHNT, CDR2 YYREEE (reference sequence). For the CDR3, the DNA is TGTGCCAGCAGCCTTCAAGAGACCCAGTACTTC. Protein sequence: CASSLQETQYF.

This clone occurred a few times. V is TRBV6-5 and J is TRBJ2-7; D is perhaps TRBD1 or TRBD2 (6 bases each). The CDR3 is made up of 16 amino acids. Trimming removed 1 base from V and 7 bases from J, with 20 bases in between. Germline loops: CDR1 MNHEY, CDR2 SVGAGI. The chain's CDR3 is CASSYYPPPGAKEQYF. The CDR3 nucleotides read TGTGCCAGCAGTTACTACCCCCCCCCGGGGGCTAAAGAGCAGTACTTC.